Following are 10 T cell receptor beta chains from one sample sequenced in a study of shared clonotypes between healthy human individuals. Data came from immunoSEQ multiplex PCR; TCRdb stores just in-frame clones and leaves some out. This sample yields 2 million to 3 million clones, of which approximately 94% are seen a single time; roughly 0.39% belongs to the top ten. The sequenced material came from naive CD4+ T cells from PBMCs. Specified subset: CD45RA+ positively selected. The receptors were sampled from a young man in good health. Some clones in this sample may be carry-over from other donors' samples.

Regarding this clone: Other DNA sequences in this sample translate to the same CDR3. The V gene is TRBV7-3, the J gene TRBJ2-1; 8 bases agree with TRBD2. In germline, CDR1 is SGHTA, CDR2 FQGTGA. Trimming cost V 3 bases and J 0 bases; bases outside gene matches: 1. The CDR3 sequence is 15 residues long. The CDR3 coding sequence is TGTGCCAGCAGCTTCAGCGGGAGCTCCTACAATGAGCAGTTCTTC. It translates to CASSFSGSSYNEQFF.

The chain is built from TRBV25-1 and TRBJ1-5; TRBD1 might be the D (6 bases). The CDR3 contains 14 residues. Germline assignment: CDR1 MGHDK and CDR2 SYGVNS. The V and J ends lost 6 bases and 1 base respectively, with 10 bases between them. The CDR3 bases are TGTGCCAGCAGCCGGGACACCAGCAATCAGCCCCAGCATTTT. It specifies CASSRDTSNQPQHF.

With regard to this clone: Different DNA sequences within this sample yield the same CDR3. V gene TRBV7-2 combines with J gene TRBJ2-7; 8 nucleotides align to TRBD2. V lost 3 bases, J lost 2 bases, and 0 bases stayed unmatched. Germline V lookup: CDR1 SGHTA, CDR2 FQGNSA. This CDR3 is built from 13 residues. This chain's CDR3 is CASSLGLAYEQYF. The CDR3 nucleotides are TGTGCCAGCAGCTTGGGACTAGCCTACGAGCAGTACTTC.

V gene TRBV18 combines with J gene TRBJ2-3, with TRBD1 as a possible D gene (6 bases). The CDR3 is made up of 19 amino acids. Germline CDR1 and CDR2: KGHSH and LQKENI. V was cut by 0 bases and J by 1 base, with 20 bases left in between. CDR3 DNA sequence: TGTGCCAGCTCACCACCGGGTTGGGTCTTGGCAGGGGGCACAGATACGCAGTATTTT. The encoded protein is CASSPPGWVLAGGTDTQYF.

The V gene is TRBV20-1, the J gene TRBJ2-3, with D hard to call. Germline CDR1 and CDR2: DFQATT and SNEGSKA (reference sequence). The length of the CDR3 is 11 residues. Trimming cost V 5 bases and J 5 bases, with 8 bases left between them. Here the CDR3 reads CSADQGDTQYF. CDR3 DNA: TGCAGTGCTGACCAAGGAGATACGCAGTATTTT.

J is TRBJ2-3 and V is TRBV5-1; 10 bases match TRBD2. This CDR3 is built from 16 residues. Trimming cost V 0 bases and J 4 bases; bases outside gene matches: 5. The germline gives CDR1 SGHRS, CDR2 YFSETQ. CDR3 bases: TGCGCCAGCAGCTTGGAGCCTAGCGGGAGTGCAGATACGCAGTATTTT. As protein: CASSLEPSGSADTQYF. Based on the CDR3 plus reference TRBV5-1 and TRBJ2-3, the full variable domain is KAGVTQTPRYLIKTRGQQVTLSCSPISGHRSVSWYQQTPGQGLQFLFEYFSETQRNKGNFPGRFSGRQFSNSRSEMNVSTLELGDSALYLCASSLEPSGSADTQYFGPGTRLTVL.

The rearrangement links TRBV28 to TRBJ2-5; D could derive from TRBD1 or TRBD2 (5 bases each). Trimming shortened V by 6 bases and J by 5 bases, and 22 bases separated the two germline ends. This CDR3 has 16 amino acids. CDR1 MDHEN and CDR2 SYDVKM come from the germline V gene. The CDR3 DNA reads as TGTGCCAGCAGCAACTCTCCGGGACCCGCATGGGAGACCCAGTACTTC. This codes for CASSNSPGPAWETQYF.

V gene TRBV7-9 combines with J gene TRBJ2-1, with D possibly called TRBD1 or TRBD2 (6 bases each). CDR3 size: 12 residues. CDR1 and CDR2 (germline): SEHNR, FQNEAQ (reference sequence). The CDR3 DNA is TGTGCATTAGGGGGGCTTTACAATGAGCAGTTCTTC. Protein product: CALGGLYNEQFF.

This clone has just one count. CDR3 sequence reads: CASRRTALAKNIQYF. CDR3 coding DNA: TGTGCCAGCAGAAGGACAGCATTAGCCAAAAACATTCAGTACTTC. The J gene is TRBJ2-4, the V gene TRBV27; TRBD1 is a possible D gene (6 bases). The CDR3 consists of 15 residues. Germline lookup yields CDR1 MNHEY and CDR2 SMNVEV (reference sequence). Trimming stripped 6 bases from V and 0 bases from J, with 12 bases between.

The chain recombines TRBV27 with TRBJ2-5; D is perhaps TRBD1 (6 bases). Germline V gene data show CDR1 as MNHEY and CDR2 as SMNVEV (reference sequence). The length of the CDR3 is 15 residues. The V end was cut by 5 bases, the J end by 1 base, with 14 bases between. The CDR3 region is CASSVDRNFQETQYF. In nucleotides, the CDR3 is TGTGCCAGCAGTGTGGACAGAAACTTCCAAGAGACCCAGTACTTC.